The next 15 T cell receptor beta chains were all read from a single sample in a study of breast tumors, draining lymph nodes, adjacent tissues. Using its own MiXCR run on the multiplex PCR reads, TCRdb lists one record per CDR3 protein. The data contain under 20,000 distinct CDR3 sequences, 43% of them singletons. Sequenced sample: breast tumor tissue. These receptors were taken from a female donor with breast cancer. Some clones in this sample may be carry-over from other donors' samples.

The table lists this clonotype with many counts. The V call is TRBV12-5, the J call TRBJ2-1, with 7 bases identical to TRBD1. The CDR3 is made up of 12 amino acids. V shed 6 bases and J 6 bases; nucleotides not matched to a gene: 2. CDR1 is LGHNT, CDR2 FRNRAP, per germline. The CDR3 sequence: CASGTGFNEQFF. CDR3 in DNA: TGTGCTAGTGGGACAGGGTTCAATGAGCAGTTCTTC.

This chain links TRBV20-1 with TRBJ2-1, with TRBD2 matching 8 bases. This CDR3 comprises 14 residues. The ends lost 1 base at V and 8 bases at J; junction bases unmatched: 7. Germline loops: CDR1 DFQATT, CDR2 SNEGSKA (reference sequence). The CDR3 is CSARVGGLEDEQFF. CDR3 coding DNA: TGCAGTGCTAGAGTCGGGGGACTAGAGGATGAGCAGTTCTTC.

This chain joins TRBV6-4 and TRBJ2-5; D not resolved. V was cut by 6 bases and J by 0 bases, with 17 bases left in between. The CDR3 contains 16 residues. CDR1 MRHNA and CDR2 SNTAGT come from the germline V gene. This CDR3 reads CASSAGFSLDQETQYF. The CDR3 DNA follows: TGTGCCAGCAGCGCCGGCTTTTCTCTCGACCAAGAGACCCAGTACTTC.

The V and J genes are TRBV5-5 and TRBJ2-7; D remains unclear. In germline, CDR1 is SGHKS, CDR2 YYEKEE (reference sequence). The CDR3 sequence is 16 residues long. Trimming cost V 1 base and J 4 bases, with 18 bases left between them. Here the CDR3 DNA reads TGTGCCAGCAGCTTGCGCTCCGCGGCAGTGAATTACGAGCAGTACTTC. Amino acids: CASSLRSAAVNYEQYF.

The V call is TRBV5-1, the J call TRBJ2-7, with D maybe TRBD1 (6 bases). Germline loops: CDR1 SGHRS, CDR2 YFSETQ. The CDR3 contains 14 residues. Trimming removed 1 base at V and 4 bases at J, with 12 bases between. The CDR3 DNA is TGCGCCAGCAGCTTGTTTGGGGGCTTGTACGAGCAGTACTTC. Its translation: CASSLFGGLYEQYF.

This sequence joins TRBV6-6 and TRBJ2-2; D gene ambiguous. The germline CDR1 and CDR2 sequences are MNHNY and SVGAGI (reference sequence). Between the trimmed V and J ends, which lost 4 bases and 5 bases, there was a span of 11 bases. The CDR3 loop spans 14 amino acids. CDR3 in amino acids: CASSFLAETGELFF. The CDR3 DNA follows: TGTGCCAGCAGTTTCTTAGCTGAGACCGGGGAGCTGTTTTTT.

This clonotype was detected ten times or more. The rearrangement links TRBV20-1 to TRBJ2-1, with 12 bases fitting TRBD2. Looked up from germline, CDR1 is DFQATT and CDR2 is SNEGSKA (reference sequence). The J segment lost 1 base and the V segment lost 5 bases, leaving 6 bases of the junction unmatched. CDR3 size: 16 residues. The CDR3 is CSAPSLAGGSYNEQFF. The CDR3 coding sequence is TGCAGTGCTCCCAGCCTAGCGGGAGGGTCCTACAATGAGCAGTTCTTC.

The rearrangement links TRBV6-2 or TRBV6-3 to TRBJ2-5; TRBD1 might be the D (5 bases). Germline V CDR1 and CDR2: MNHEY, SVGEGT. This CDR3 is 12 amino acids long. The V end lost 5 bases, the J end lost 1 base, and 5 bases lay between the germline ends. CDR3 coding DNA: TGTGCCAGCAGTGACAGCCAAGAGACCCAGTACTTC. Translated, it gives CASSDSQETQYF.

This clonotype was picked up a small number of times. This may stem from a read error, because a much larger clone lies one nucleotide away. This rearrangement joins TRBV11-3 to TRBJ2-5; 9 bases are a match to TRBD1. Germline-derived CDR1 and CDR2 are SGHNT and YENEEA. The CDR3 loop spans 16 amino acids. The CDR3 sequence is CASSPRTGADQETQCF. Written as DNA, the CDR3 is TGTGCCAGCAGCCCGCGGACAGGGGCCGACCAAGAGACCCAGTGCTTC.

Remarks on this clonotype: A much larger clone is a single base away; this may be a read error. The chain joins TRBV11-3 to TRBJ2-1, with 12 bases aligning to TRBD2. The V gene end was trimmed by 5 bases and the J gene end by 7 bases; junction bases not matched to a gene: 3. Germline CDR1 is SGHNT and CDR2 is YENEEA. The CDR3 spans 14 residues. This CDR3 reads CASSRTSGTNEQFF. The CDR3 DNA sequence: TGTGCCAGCAGCCGGACTAGCGGGACGAATGAGCAGTTCTTC.

This clonotype was seen ten or more times. A much larger clonotype is one base distant, so this may be a read error. Written as DNA, the CDR3 is TGTGCCAGCAGCTTATGGAGCCCCGCGTCCTCCTACGAGCAGTACTTC. This gives the protein CASSLWSPASSYEQYF. The chain uses TRBV11-2 and TRBJ2-7; D is uncertain. The germline V and J ends were trimmed by 2 bases and 0 bases, with 14 bases remaining between them. Germline V lookup: CDR1 SGHAT, CDR2 FQNNGV. This CDR3 comprises 16 residues.

This clonotype was recorded a few times. The rearrangement joins TRBV20-1 to TRBJ2-7, with TRBD2 as a possible D gene (6 bases). Germline-derived CDR1 and CDR2 are DFQATT and SNEGSKA (reference sequence). The V gene lost 5 bases and the J gene lost 7 bases, with 6 bases spanning the gap. The CDR3 sequence is 9 residues long. The chain's CDR3 is CSAGREQYF. In DNA, the CDR3 is TGCAGTGCTGGGAGGGAGCAGTACTTC.

This clonotype was seen a handful of times. The J gene is TRBJ2-7, the V gene TRBV6-4, with 8 nucleotides matching TRBD1. From germline, CDR1 is MRHNA and CDR2 SNTAGT. The CDR3 totals 16 residues. V was pared by 5 bases and J by 6 bases, with 15 bases of the junction left unmatched. The chain's CDR3 is CASSRTGFRRGCEQYV. In DNA form, the CDR3 reads TGTGCCAGCAGTAGGACAGGGTTTCGTAGAGGGTGCGAGCAGTACGTC.

In this sample, this clonotype turned up many times. A much larger clone lies a single base off, so this may be a read error. J is TRBJ2-1 and V is TRBV5-5, with 7 bases matching TRBD2. CDR3 length equals 13 residues. From germline, CDR1 is SGHKS and CDR2 YYEKEE (reference sequence). V lost 7 bases and J lost 9; bases outside the gene matches: 10. The CDR3 coding sequence is TGTGCCAGCTTGGGGGAGGGTCCTGGTGAGCAGTTCTTC. Residues: CASLGEGPGEQFF.

This clonotype was observed many times. The chain joins TRBV11-2 to TRBJ2-1; the match to TRBD2 covers 7 bases. V was clipped by 7 bases and J by 4 bases; unmatched bases: 7. This CDR3 has 14 amino acids. Germline CDR1 SGHAT, CDR2 FQNNGV. CDR3 DNA sequence: TGTGCCAGCACTCATAGCGGGCTTTACAATGAGCAGTTCTTC. Amino acids: CASTHSGLYNEQFF.